This is a list of T cell receptor beta chains from one sample in a study of spatial heterogeneity in lung cancer. TCRdb re-called the 5' RACE reads through MiXCR, storing one row per CDR3 protein. The sample holds 2,600 or so distinct CDR3 sequences, 5.8% seen once. The sample here was lung tumor tissue, taken at surgery. Receptor source: a male donor with early-stage non-small cell lung cancer. Both conserved end residues are part of each CDR3.

>TRBJ2-3|TRBV29-1
CSVAYWADTQYF
>TRBJ1-4|TRBV28
CASSHRDTYEKLFF
>TRBJ2-1|TRBV5-1
CASSLGLNYNEQFF
>TRBJ2-1|TRBV7-1
CASSSGPYSLGREFYNEQFF
>TRBJ2-3|TRBV11-2
CASSRRAGGATPTDTQYF
>TRBJ2-5|TRBV5-1
CASSLASGRQETQYF
>TRBJ1-1|TRBV29-1
CSPERGMNTEAFF
>TRBJ2-7|TRBV2
CASSETGQATYEQYF
>TRBJ2-7|TRBV20-1
CSAIDTRGPYEQYF
>TRBJ2-5|TRBV29-1
CSVRGLAGVVETQYF
>TRBJ2-7|TRBV6-2/TRBV6-3
CASSTTDRVAKQYF
>TRBJ2-3|TRBV5-1
CASSLFLADTQYF
>TRBJ2-5|TRBV15
CATSISAGETQYF
>TRBJ2-7|TRBV20-1
CSARLGLFSYEQYF
>TRBJ2-2|TRBV20-1
CSANRLTGEAGELFF
>TRBJ2-5|TRBV7-8
CASSRLDLETQYF
>TRBJ2-7|TRBV5-5
CASSLGTSGSLYEQYF
>TRBJ1-1|TRBV30
CAWSAHDTEAFF
>TRBJ2-2|TRBV7-9
CASSREGVVVNTGELFF
>TRBJ1-1|TRBV5-1
CARTGWGTEAFF
>TRBJ2-1|TRBV6-2/TRBV6-3
CASRYQIFTNEQFF
>TRBJ2-2|TRBV5-1
CASRRATNTGELFF
>TRBJ2-4|TRBV11-2
CASSSPLGGNIQYF
>TRBJ2-4|TRBV27
CASSPPLRLGVNIQYF
>TRBJ2-2|TRBV6-4
CASSEAGGIGELFF
>TRBJ2-3|TRBV20-1
CSARLAGLNTQYF
>TRBJ2-1|TRBV9
CASSLHSEDRAYNEQFF
>TRBJ1-2|TRBV9
CASSLYEGTVPWGYTF
>TRBJ2-3|TRBV7-8
CASSLPDTQYF
>TRBJ2-5|TRBV20-1
CSAVPLGLRQETQYF
>TRBJ2-5|TRBV12-5
CASGLVLGGTQYF
>TRBJ2-7|TRBV6-5
CASRTSGTYYEQYF
>TRBJ2-1|TRBV18
CASSTKSGTGDRYNEQFF
>TRBJ2-3|TRBV5-1
CASSLNRGQTDTQYF